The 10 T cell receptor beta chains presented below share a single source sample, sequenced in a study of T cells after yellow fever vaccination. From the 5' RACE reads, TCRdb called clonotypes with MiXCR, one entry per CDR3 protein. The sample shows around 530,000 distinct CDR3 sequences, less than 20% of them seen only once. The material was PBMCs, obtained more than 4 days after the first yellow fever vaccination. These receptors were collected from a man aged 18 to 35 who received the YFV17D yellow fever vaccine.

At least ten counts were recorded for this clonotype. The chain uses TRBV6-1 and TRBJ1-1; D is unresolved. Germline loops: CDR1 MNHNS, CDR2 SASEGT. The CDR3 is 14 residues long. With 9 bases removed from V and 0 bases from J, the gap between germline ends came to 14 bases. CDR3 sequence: CASCKAGLNTEAFF. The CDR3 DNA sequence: TGTGCCAGTTGTAAGGCCGGACTGAACACTGAAGCTTTCTTT.

CDR3 DNA sequence: TGTGCCAGCTCAGAGACGACAGGGTCTGGAAACACCATATATTTT. Translating it yields CASSETTGSGNTIYF. The rearrangement links TRBV18 to TRBJ1-3; TRBD1 aligns across 7 bases. The V and J ends lost 5 bases and 1 base, in that order; junction bases with no gene match: 5. This CDR3 is 15 amino acids long. Germline lookup yields CDR1 KGHSH and CDR2 LQKENI.

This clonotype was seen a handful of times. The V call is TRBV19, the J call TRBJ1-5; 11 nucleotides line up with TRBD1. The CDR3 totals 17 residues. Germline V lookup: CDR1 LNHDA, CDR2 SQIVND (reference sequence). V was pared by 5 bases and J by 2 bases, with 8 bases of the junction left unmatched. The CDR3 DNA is TGTGCCAGTAGTGGCCGGGACAGGGGGATAGGCAATCAGCCCCAGCATTTT. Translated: CASSGRDRGIGNQPQHF.

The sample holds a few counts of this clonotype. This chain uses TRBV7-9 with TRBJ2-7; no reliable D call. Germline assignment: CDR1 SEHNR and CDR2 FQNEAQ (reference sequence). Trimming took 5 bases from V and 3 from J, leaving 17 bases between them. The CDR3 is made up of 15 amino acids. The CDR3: CASSKPLDRNYEQYF. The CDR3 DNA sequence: TGTGCCAGCAGCAAACCATTGGACCGAAACTACGAGCAGTACTTC.

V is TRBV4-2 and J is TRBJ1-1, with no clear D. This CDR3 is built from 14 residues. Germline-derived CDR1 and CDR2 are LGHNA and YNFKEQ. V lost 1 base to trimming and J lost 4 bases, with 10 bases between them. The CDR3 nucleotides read TGTGCCAGCAGCCAAGCCGGCTATGGCACTGAAGCTTTCTTT. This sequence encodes CASSQAGYGTEAFF.

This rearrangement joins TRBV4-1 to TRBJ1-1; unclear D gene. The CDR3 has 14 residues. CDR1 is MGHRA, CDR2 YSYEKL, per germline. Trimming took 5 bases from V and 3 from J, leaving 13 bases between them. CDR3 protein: CASSTPDGYTEAFF. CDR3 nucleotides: TGCGCCAGCAGCACCCCCGACGGATACACTGAAGCTTTCTTT.

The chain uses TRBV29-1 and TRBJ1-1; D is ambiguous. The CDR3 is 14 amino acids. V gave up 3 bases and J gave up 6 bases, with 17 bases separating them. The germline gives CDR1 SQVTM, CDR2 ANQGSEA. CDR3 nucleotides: TGCAGCGTTGATTTTACGGAGAGGACCTCTGAAGCTTTCTTT. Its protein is CSVDFTERTSEAFF.

CDR3 coding DNA: TGCGCCAGCAGCGTGGCGGGGCGCGAGGGTGACTATGGCTACACCTTC. It yields the protein CASSVAGREGDYGYTF. This rearrangement joins TRBV5-1 to TRBJ1-2, with D perhaps matching TRBD1 (5 bases). This CDR3 comprises 16 residues. The V gene's germline CDR1 is SGHRS and CDR2 YFSETQ. Trimming removed 4 bases at V and 3 bases at J, with 19 bases between. The whole variable domain, remainder taken from reference TRBV5-1 and TRBJ1-2, is KAGVTQTPRYLIKTRGQQVTLSCSPISGHRSVSWYQQTPGQGLQFLFEYFSETQRNKGNFPGRFSGRQFSNSRSEMNVSTLELGDSALYLCASSVAGREGDYGYTFGSGTRLTVV.

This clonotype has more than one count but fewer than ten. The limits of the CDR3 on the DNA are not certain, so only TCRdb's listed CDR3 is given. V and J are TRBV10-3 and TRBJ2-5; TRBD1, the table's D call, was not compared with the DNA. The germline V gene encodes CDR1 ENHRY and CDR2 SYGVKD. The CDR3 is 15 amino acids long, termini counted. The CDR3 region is CAISDFRGRGETQYF.

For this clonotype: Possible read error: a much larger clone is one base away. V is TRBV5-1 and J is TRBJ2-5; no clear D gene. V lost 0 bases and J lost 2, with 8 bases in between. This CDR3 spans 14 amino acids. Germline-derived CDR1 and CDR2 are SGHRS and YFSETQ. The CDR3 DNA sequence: TGCGCCAGCAGCTTGGGAGTCGAGCAAGAGACCCAGTACTTC. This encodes CASSLGVEQETQYF.